This section outlines one T cell receptor beta chain sequence together with its context. It lacks a known antigen. There are no base qualities to consult, and no much larger clone falls within one base. The data originate from a study of graft-versus-host responses after intestinal transplantation (dated by TCRdb to 2020 to 2022). Regarding the complete study: The transplants that recipients got were multivisceral, liver-intestinal, or isolated intestinal. Every recipient was given anti-thymocyte globulin induction, then maintenance tacrolimus and steroids for roughly 3 years. After intestinal transplantation, graft-versus-host and host-versus-graft alloreactive T cell clones in the graft, circulation and bone marrow were tracked using bulk TCR-beta CDR3 sequencing. Alloreactive clones were identified by sequencing pre-transplant mixed lymphocyte reaction products and comparing these products with unstimulated pre-transplant donor and recipient T cells. The cohort enrolled about two dozen intestinal transplant recipients, one of whom was a retransplant, and 3 patients without pretransplant specimens were excluded. A peak of at least 4% donor T cells among recipient peripheral blood mononuclear cells was the definition used for donor T cell macrochimerism. Samples from a few later patients were sequenced in-house on an Illumina MiSeq with MiXCR processing rather than by the commercial service.

Broader findings and caveats from the paper: In the allografts of patients with donor T cell macrochimerism, GvH to HvG T cell clonal ratios were high. The relatively low number and heterogeneity of intestinal transplant patients limited the conclusions. Early after transplant, declines in HvG clones were associated with peak levels of circulating GvH clones. GvH clones were found in recipient bone marrow, and some of the GvH clones appeared earlier in ileal mucosa or blood, which is consistent with an intestinal mucosal origin.

The library was obtained by the immunoSEQ multiplex PCR assay. For most patients, genomic DNA was isolated with the Qiagen DNeasy Blood and Tissue Kit and sent frozen to Adaptive Biotechnologies for TCR sequencing. For most patients, high-throughput TCR-beta CDR3 sequencing of genomic DNA was performed by Adaptive Biotechnologies. From the authors' description of their analysis: TCR sequencing data for roughly 17 patients were retrieved from Adaptive's ImmunoSEQ software; three other patients were processed with MiXCR and VDJtools. To correct CD4 versus CD8 sorting errors, any sequence found in both subsets at a frequency ratio below 5:1 was removed. CDR3 nucleotide sequences shared between donor and recipient were removed because the origin of such sequences could not be assigned. Alloreactive clones required at least 2-fold expansion over unstimulated cells and minimum CFSE-low frequency of 0.002% (template counts) or 0.001% (read counts). Clones were considered mappable if detected in sequenced pre-transplant spleen, lymph node, or MLR CFSE-low populations of the donor or recipient. Cumulative frequency of alloreactive clones was calculated as a percentage of all sequences weighted by copy number. In its TCRdb copy, this immuneACCESS table keeps in-frame sequences only and misses some clones. Where compared with another copy, unresolved V genes explain less than half of these, and the others have no known cause. V, J and clone size were drawn from that table, and D and trimming were deduced from the DNA. The table for this sample lists 40,000 to 55,000 clones; about 90% of them were counted only once. 0.5% to 0.65% of the sample goes to the ten largest clones.

The CDR1 and CDR2 encoded by the germline V gene are SGHTA and FQGNSA. The CDR3 measures 15 amino acids from cysteine to phenylalanine. Here the CDR3 DNA is all that survives: 45 bases in frame from base 1. V drops 5 bases and J drops 4 bases, leaving 17 bases in between. The time point tag for this specimen amounts to: cells obtained before transplantation from donor or recipient. CD3+CD4+ and CD3+CD8+ populations were FACS-sorted from unstimulated pre-transplant donor and recipient cells taken from spleen or lymph nodes. This specimen consisted of unstimulated CD4+ T cells sorted from spleen or lymph node cells, obtained before transplant. The receptor comes from a human donor who was the organ donor for an intestinal transplant. Recombination linked TRBV7-2 to TRBJ1-2, with TRBD1 as a weak D call on 6 bases. The CDR3 sequence is CASSQGGGPPYGYTF. The DNA is as follows: TGTGCCAGCAGCCAGGGAGGGGGGCCCCCCTATGGCTACACCTTC.